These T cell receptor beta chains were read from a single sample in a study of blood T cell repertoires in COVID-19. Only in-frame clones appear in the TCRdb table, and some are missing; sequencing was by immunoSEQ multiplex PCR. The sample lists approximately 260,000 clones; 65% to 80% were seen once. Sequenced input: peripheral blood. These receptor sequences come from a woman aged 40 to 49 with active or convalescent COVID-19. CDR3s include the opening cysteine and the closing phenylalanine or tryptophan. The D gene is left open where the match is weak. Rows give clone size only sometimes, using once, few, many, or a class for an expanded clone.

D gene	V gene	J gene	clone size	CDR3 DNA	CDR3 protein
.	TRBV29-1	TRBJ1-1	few	TGCAGCGTTGAGGTCACGGGGTCTGAAGCTTTCTTT	CSVEVTGSEAFF
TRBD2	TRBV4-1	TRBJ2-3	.	TGCGCCAGCAGCCTAGGGACTAGCGGAGGCACAGATACGCAGTATTTT	CASSLGTSGGTDTQYF
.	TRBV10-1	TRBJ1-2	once	TGCGCCCGCCCAGGGGCATACTATGGCTACACCTTC	CARPGAYYGYTF
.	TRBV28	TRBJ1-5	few	TGTGCCAGCAGCATGATTAGTCCCAATCAGCCCCAGCATTTT	CASSMISPNQPQHF
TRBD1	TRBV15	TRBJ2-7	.	TGTGCCACCAGCAGAGACAGGGGGCTATACGAGCAGTACTTC	CATSRDRGLYEQYF
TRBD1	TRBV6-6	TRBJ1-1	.	TGTGCCAGCAGTATCCGACAGGGAAGCACTGAAGCTTTCTTT	CASSIRQGSTEAFF
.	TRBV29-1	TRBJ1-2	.	TGCAGCGTTGAACCGGGGGGCGGGTATGGCTACACCTTC	CSVEPGGGYGYTF
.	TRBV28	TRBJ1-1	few	TGTGCCAGCAGAGAAGGGGCCGCCCCAGAAGCTTTCTTT	CASREGAAPEAFF
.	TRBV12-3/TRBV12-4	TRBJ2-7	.	TGTGCCAGCAGTTCCGGTCACCGACTCGAGCAGTACTTC	CASSSGHRLEQYF
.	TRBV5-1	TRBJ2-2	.	TGCGCCAGCAGCTTGGCCTGGCGGGGGGAGCTGTTTTTT	CASSLAWRGELFF
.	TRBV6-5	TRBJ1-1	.	TGTGCCAGCAGTCCAAGGACACCGCCTGAAGCTTTCTTT	CASSPRTPPEAFF
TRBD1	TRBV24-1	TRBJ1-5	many	TGTGCCACCAGCAGACAGGGGAATCAGCCCCAGCATTTT	CATSRQGNQPQHF
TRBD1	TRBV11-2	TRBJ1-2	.	TGTGCCAGCAGCTTAGGGGACAGGGGGATTCGGTATGGCTACACCTTC	CASSLGDRGIRYGYTF
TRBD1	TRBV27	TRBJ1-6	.	TGTGCCAGCAGTCCACGGACAGGGGGCAATTCACCCCTCCACTTT	CASSPRTGGNSPLHF
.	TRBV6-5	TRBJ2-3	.	TGTGCCAGCACCCCCTTAGGCACAGATACGCAGTATTTT	CASTPLGTDTQYF
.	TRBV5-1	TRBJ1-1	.	TGCGCCAGCAAGACAGGAATGAACACTGAAGCTTTCTTT	CASKTGMNTEAFF
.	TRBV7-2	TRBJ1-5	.	TGTGCCAGCAGCTTAAGGGGTTATAGCAATCAGCCCCAGCATTTT	CASSLRGYSNQPQHF
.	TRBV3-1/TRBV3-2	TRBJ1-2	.	TGTGCCAGCAGCCGGCCACAGGGTGGGTTCTATGGCTACACCTTC	CASSRPQGGFYGYTF
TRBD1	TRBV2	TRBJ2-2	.	TGTGCCACCAGGACAGGGGGCTACACCGGGGAGCTGTTTTTT	CATRTGGYTGELFF
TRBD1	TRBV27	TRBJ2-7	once	TGTGCCAGCAGCCCGGGACAGGGTTACGAGCAGTACTTC	CASSPGQGYEQYF
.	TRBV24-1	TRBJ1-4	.	TGTGCCACCAGTGAAGGAGGCAATGAAAAACTGTTTTTT	CATSEGGNEKLFF
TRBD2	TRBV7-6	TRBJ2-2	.	TGTGCCAGCAGCCGCCCTACGGGGGGACCTAACACCGGGGAGCTGTTTTTT	CASSRPTGGPNTGELFF
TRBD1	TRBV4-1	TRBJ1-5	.	TGCGCCAGCAGCCCCGGGACAGGGGAAGATCAGCCCCAGCATTTT	CASSPGTGEDQPQHF
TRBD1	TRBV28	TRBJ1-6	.	TGTGCCAGCACCTCCCCCGAGGGGGCGAGTTCACCCCTCCACTTT	CASTSPEGASSPLHF
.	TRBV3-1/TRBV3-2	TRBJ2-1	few	TGTGCCAGCAGCCAGGGGGGACTCTACAATGAGCAGTTCTTC	CASSQGGLYNEQFF
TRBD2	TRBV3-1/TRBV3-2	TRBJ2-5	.	TGTGCCAGCAGCCTATTCGAGGGACTAGCGGGGGTATTTCTGTCTGGCCAGACCCAGTACTTC	CASSLFEGLAGVFLSGQTQYF
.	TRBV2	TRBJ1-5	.	TGTGCCAGCAGTGTGGGGCAGTCTAGCAATCAGCCCCAGCATTTT	CASSVGQSSNQPQHF
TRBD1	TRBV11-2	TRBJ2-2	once	TGTGCCAGCAGCCCAAACAGGGGTGGCACCGGGGAGCTGTTTTTT	CASSPNRGGTGELFF
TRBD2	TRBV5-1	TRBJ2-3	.	TGCGCCAGCAGCCCAAGCGGGGGATCAGATACGCAGTATTTT	CASSPSGGSDTQYF
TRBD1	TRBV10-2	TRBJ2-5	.	TGCGCCAGCAGCCCCGGGACAGGGGGACTAGAGACCCAGTACTTC	CASSPGTGGLETQYF
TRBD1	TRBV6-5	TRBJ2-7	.	TGTGCCGGCCGGGACAGGGGCGCTGGCGAGCAGTACTTC	CAGRDRGAGEQYF
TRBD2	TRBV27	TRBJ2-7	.	TGTGCCAGCAGTGGGCTAGCGGGGGGCCGGGGCTACGAGCAGTACTTC	CASSGLAGGRGYEQYF
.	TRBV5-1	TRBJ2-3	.	TGCGCCAGCAGCCCGGAAGTACAGGGACCAGATACGCAGTATTTT	CASSPEVQGPDTQYF
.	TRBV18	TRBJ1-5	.	TGTGCCAGCTCACCGGGCCAGGGATTCAATCAGCCCCAGCATTTT	CASSPGQGFNQPQHF
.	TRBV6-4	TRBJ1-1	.	TGTGCCAGCAGTGACTCGAGTCGGGGGACTGAAGCTTTCTTT	CASSDSSRGTEAFF
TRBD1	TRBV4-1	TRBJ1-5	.	TGCGCCAGCAGCCAACAGGGGGCCCGCGGCGGGGATCAGCCCCAGCATTTT	CASSQQGARGGDQPQHF
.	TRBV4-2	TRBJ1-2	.	TGTGCCAGCAGCCAAGATAAAAGCGGCAGGCATGGCTCTGGCTACACCTTC	CASSQDKSGRHGSGYTF
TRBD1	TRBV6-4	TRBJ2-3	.	TGTGCCAGCAGTGACCAGGGGGTAGGCACGCAGTATTTT	CASSDQGVGTQYF
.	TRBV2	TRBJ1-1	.	TGTGCCAGCAGTGAGTGGGCAAGGAACACTGAAGCTTTCTTT	CASSEWARNTEAFF
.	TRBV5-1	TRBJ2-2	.	TGCGCCAGCAGCTCGGCACAGGGTGTAGGCACCGGGGAGCTGTTTTTT	CASSSAQGVGTGELFF
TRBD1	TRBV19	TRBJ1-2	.	TGTGCCAGCCGGGGACAGGGGGCAACCTATGGCTACACCTTC	CASRGQGATYGYTF
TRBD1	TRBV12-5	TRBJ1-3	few	TGTGCTAGTGGTTTGGCAACGACACAGGGGGCAAGAAACACCATATATTTT	CASGLATTQGARNTIYF
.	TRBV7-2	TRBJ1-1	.	TGTGCCAGCAGCTTAGCGGGGGGACTAATGAACACTGAAGCTTTCTTT	CASSLAGGLMNTEAFF
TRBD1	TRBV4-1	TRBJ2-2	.	TGCGCCAGCAGCCAAGAGACAGGGGACTACACCGGGGAGCTGTTTTTT	CASSQETGDYTGELFF
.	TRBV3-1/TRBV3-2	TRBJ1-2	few	TGTGCCAGCAGCCAAGGAGGAGGAAACCTCCTCTATGGCTACACCTTC	CASSQGGGNLLYGYTF
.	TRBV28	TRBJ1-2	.	TGTGCCAGCAGCCTACAGGGAACCGACTATGGCTACACCTTC	CASSLQGTDYGYTF
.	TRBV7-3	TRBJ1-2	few	TGTGCCAGCAGCTTAAGGGGGGACGCGCAGAGTCACACCTTC	CASSLRGDAQSHTF